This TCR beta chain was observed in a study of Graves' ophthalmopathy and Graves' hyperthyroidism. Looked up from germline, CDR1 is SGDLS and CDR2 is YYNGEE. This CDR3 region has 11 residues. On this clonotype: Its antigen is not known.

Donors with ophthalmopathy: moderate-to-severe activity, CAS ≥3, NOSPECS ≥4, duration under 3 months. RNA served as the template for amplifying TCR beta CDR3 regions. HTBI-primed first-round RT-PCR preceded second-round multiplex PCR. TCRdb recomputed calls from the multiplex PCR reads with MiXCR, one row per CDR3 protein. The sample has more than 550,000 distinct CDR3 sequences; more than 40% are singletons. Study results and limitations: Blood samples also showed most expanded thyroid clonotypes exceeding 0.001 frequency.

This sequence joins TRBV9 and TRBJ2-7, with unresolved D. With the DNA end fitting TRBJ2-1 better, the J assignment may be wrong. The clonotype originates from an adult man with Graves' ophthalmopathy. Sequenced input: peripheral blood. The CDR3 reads CASSRVGEQFF. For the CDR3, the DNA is TGTGCCAGCAGTAGGGTCGGTGAGCAGTTCTTC.